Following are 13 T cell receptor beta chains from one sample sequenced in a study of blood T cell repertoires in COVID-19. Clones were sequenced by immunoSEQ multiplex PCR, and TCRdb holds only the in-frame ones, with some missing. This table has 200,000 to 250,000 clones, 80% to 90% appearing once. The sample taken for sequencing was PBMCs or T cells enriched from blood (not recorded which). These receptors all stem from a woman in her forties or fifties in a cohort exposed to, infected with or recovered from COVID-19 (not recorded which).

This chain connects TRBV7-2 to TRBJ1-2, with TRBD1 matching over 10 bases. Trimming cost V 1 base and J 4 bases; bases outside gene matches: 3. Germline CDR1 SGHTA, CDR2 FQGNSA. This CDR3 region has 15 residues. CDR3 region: CASSLGGTGVYGYTF. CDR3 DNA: TGTGCCAGCAGCTTAGGGGGGACAGGGGTCTATGGCTACACCTTC.

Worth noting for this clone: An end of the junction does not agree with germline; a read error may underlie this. The CDR3 bases are TGTGCCTGGAGCCCTACAACTACAGGGCAAATAGCCTTC. The encoded protein is CAWSPTTTGQIAF. The chain carries TRBV30 and TRBJ2-7; possibly TRBD1 for D (6 bases). The CDR3 consists of 13 residues. Germline V CDR1 and CDR2: GTSNPN, SVGIG (reference sequence).

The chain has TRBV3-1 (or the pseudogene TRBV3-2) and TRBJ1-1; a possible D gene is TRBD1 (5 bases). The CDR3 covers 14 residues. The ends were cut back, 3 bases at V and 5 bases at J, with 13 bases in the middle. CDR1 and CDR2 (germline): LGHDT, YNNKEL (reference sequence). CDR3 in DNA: TGTGCCAGCAGCCATAGACCCGGGGGAACTGAAGCTTTCTTT. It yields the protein CASSHRPGGTEAFF.

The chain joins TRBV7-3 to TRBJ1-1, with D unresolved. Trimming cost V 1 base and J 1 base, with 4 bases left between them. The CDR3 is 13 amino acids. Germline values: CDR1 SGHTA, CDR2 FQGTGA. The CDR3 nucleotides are TGTGCCAGCAGCTTAAAAGCGAACACTGAAGCTTTCTTT. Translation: CASSLKANTEAFF.

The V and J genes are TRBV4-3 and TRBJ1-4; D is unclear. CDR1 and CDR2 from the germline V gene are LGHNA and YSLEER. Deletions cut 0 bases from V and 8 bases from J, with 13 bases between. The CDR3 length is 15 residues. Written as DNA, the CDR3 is TGCGCCAGCAGCCAAGACACCAGGCCCGCCGAAAAACTGTTTTTT. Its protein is CASSQDTRPAEKLFF.

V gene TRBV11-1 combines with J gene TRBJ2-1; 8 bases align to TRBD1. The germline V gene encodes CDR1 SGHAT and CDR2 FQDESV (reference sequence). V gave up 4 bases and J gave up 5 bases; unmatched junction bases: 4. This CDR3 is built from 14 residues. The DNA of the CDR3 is TGTGCCAGCAGCTCCTGGACAGGGAACAATGAGCAGTTCTTC. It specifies CASSSWTGNNEQFF.

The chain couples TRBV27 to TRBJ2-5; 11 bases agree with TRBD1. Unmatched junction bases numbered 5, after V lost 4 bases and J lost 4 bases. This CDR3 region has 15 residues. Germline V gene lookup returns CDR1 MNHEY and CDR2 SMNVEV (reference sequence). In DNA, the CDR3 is TGTGCCAGCAGTTACCGGACAGGGGGCATAGAGACCCAGTACTTC. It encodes CASSYRTGGIETQYF.

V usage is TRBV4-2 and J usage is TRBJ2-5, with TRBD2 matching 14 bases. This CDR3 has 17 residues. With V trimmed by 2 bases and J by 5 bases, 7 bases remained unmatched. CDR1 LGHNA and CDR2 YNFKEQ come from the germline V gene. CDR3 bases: TGTGCCAGCAGCCAAACGAAGACTAGCGGGGGGGCGGAGACCCAGTACTTC. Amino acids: CASSQTKTSGGAETQYF.

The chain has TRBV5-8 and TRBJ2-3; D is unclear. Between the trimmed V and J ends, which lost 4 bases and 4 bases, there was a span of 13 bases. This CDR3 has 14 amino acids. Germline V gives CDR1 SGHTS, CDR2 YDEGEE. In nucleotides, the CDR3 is TGTGCCAGCAGCCTGGCCCTCCCTCCAGATACGCAGTATTTT. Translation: CASSLALPPDTQYF. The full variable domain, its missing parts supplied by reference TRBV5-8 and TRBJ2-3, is EAGVTQSPTHLIKTRGQQATLRCSPISGHTSVYWYQQALGLGLQFLLWYDEGEERNRGNFPPRFSGRQFPNYSSELNVNALELEDSALYLCASSLALPPDTQYFGPGTRLTVL.

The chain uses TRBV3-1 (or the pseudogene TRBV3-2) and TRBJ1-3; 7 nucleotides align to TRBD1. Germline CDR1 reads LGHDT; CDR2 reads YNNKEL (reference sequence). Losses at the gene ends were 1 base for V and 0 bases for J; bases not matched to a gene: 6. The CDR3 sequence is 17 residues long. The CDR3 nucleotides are TGTGCCAGCAGCCAAGCGACAGGGCCTTCCTCTGGAAACACCATATATTTT. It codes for CASSQATGPSSGNTIYF.

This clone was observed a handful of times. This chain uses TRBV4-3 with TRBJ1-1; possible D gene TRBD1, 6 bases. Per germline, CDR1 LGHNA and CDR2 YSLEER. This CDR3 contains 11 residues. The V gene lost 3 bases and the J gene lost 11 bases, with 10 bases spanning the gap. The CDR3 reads CASSQGATAFF. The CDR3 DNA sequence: TGCGCCAGCAGCCAGGGGGCTACGGCTTTCTTT.

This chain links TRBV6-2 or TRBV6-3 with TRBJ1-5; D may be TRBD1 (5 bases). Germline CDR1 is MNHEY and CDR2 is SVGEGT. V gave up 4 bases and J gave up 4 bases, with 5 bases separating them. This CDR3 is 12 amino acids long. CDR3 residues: CASSSGNQPQHF. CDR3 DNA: TGTGCCAGCAGTTCAGGGAATCAGCCCCAGCATTTT.

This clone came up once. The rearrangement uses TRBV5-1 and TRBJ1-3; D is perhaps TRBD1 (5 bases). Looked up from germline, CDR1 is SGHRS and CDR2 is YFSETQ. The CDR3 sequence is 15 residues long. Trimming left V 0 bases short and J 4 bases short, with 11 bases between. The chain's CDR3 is CASSLDRRAGNTIYF. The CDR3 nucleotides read TGCGCCAGCAGCTTGGATCGCAGGGCAGGAAACACCATATATTTT.